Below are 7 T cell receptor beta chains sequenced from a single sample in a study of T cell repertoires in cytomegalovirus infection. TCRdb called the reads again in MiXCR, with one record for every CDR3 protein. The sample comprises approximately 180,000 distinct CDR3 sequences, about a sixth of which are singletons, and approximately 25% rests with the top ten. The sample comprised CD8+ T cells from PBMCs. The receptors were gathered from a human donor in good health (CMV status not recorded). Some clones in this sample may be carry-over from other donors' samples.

CDR3 nucleotides: TGTGCCAGCAGCCCCCGCCGAGGAATGGGGACCGGGGAGCTGTTTTTT. It translates to CASSPRRGMGTGELFF. The genes are TRBV14 and TRBJ2-2; D not certain. The CDR3 totals 16 residues. CDR1 SGHDN and CDR2 FVKESK come from the germline V gene. Trimming stripped 4 bases from V and 5 bases from J, with 17 bases between.

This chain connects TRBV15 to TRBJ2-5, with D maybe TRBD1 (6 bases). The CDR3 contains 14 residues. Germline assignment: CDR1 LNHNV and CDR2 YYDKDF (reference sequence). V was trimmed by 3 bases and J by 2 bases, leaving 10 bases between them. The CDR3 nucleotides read TGTGCCACCAGCAGTCAGGGGTTTCAAGAGACCCAGTACTTC. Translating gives CATSSQGFQETQYF.

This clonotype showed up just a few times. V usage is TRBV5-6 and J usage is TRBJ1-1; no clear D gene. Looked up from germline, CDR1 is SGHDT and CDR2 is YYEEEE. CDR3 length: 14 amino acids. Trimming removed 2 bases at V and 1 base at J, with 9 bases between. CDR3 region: CASSFGDPNTEAFF. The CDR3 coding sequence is TGTGCCAGCAGCTTCGGGGATCCGAACACTGAAGCTTTCTTT.

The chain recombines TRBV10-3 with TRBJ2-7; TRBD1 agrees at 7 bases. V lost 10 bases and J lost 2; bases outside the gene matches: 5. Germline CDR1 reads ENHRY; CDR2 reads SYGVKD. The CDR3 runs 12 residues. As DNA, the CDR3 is TGTGCCAGTGGACAGGTTACCTACGAGCAGTACTTC. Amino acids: CASGQVTYEQYF.

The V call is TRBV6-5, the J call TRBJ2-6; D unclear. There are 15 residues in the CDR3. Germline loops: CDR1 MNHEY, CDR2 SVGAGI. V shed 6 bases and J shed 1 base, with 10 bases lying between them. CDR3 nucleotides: TGTGCCAGCAGCGACCCGCAATCTGGGGCCAACGTCCTGACTTTC. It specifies CASSDPQSGANVLTF.

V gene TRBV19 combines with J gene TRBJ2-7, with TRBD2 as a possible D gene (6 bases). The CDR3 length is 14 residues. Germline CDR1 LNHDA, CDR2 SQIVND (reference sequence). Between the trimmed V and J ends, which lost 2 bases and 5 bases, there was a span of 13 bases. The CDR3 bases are TGTGCCAGTAGTATACGGGGGTTTCTGGACGAGCAGTACTTC. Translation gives CASSIRGFLDEQYF.

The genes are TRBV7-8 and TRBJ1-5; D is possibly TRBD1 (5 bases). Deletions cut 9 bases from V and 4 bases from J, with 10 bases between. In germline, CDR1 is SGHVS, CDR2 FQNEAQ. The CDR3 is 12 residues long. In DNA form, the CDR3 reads TGTGCCAGTACAAGGGGAAATCAGCCCCAGCATTTT. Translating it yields CASTRGNQPQHF.